A selection of T cell receptor beta chains follows, all from one sample in a study of cytotoxic CD8 clonotypes in ibrutinib-treated CLL. Assay used: immunoSEQ multiplex PCR; TCRdb lists only in-frame clones, some missing. This sample has 130,000 or so clones, with approximately 80% found just once. Here the sequenced sample was PBMCs, taken after 12 months of ibrutinib treatment. The receptors shown here come from a human donor with chronic lymphocytic leukemia. Both conserved end residues are part of each CDR3. The order of the fields is D gene, V gene, clone size, J gene, CDR3 DNA, CDR3 protein. A D gene is named only where the DNA matches it firmly. Size tells how often a clone was seen (once, few, many) or the class of an expanded clone, and some rows leave it out.

>TRBD1|TRBV6-6|NA|TRBJ1-2
TGTGCCAGCAGTTCCCCTAAAGGGGGCGCTTTCTATGGCTACACCTTC
CASSSPKGGAFYGYTF
>TRBD1|TRBV7-9|NA|TRBJ1-1
TGTGCCAGCAGGTTTACAGGGGCAACTGAAGCTTTCTTT
CASRFTGATEAFF
>NA|TRBV11-2|NA|TRBJ2-1
TGTGCCAGCAGCTTAGATCGGCGGGGGCCCGGATACAATGAGCAGTTCTTC
CASSLDRRGPGYNEQFF
>NA|TRBV5-6|once|TRBJ1-2
TGTGCCAGCAGCTGGGAGACCGCCAACTATGGCTACACCTTC
CASSWETANYGYTF
>TRBD2|TRBV7-2|NA|TRBJ2-5
TGTGCCAGCAGCAGGACTAGCGGGAGTGAAGAGACCCAGTACTTC
CASSRTSGSEETQYF
>TRBD2|TRBV27|NA|TRBJ2-3
TGTGCCAGCAGGTCCCTAAGGCTAGCGGGAGTGTACACAGATACGCAGTATTTT
CASRSLRLAGVYTDTQYF
>NA|TRBV5-6|NA|TRBJ1-2
TGTGCCAGCAGCCCTCGAACAGGGACCTATGGCTACACCTTC
CASSPRTGTYGYTF
>TRBD2|TRBV28|NA|TRBJ2-1
TGTGCCAGCAGTAAACCAATGGGACTAGCGGAACCGAGAGTTTCCTACAATGAGCAGTTCTTC
CASSKPMGLAEPRVSYNEQFF
>NA|TRBV25-1|few|TRBJ2-6
TGTGCCAGCAGTGATCCGGGGGCCGCTGGGGCCAACGTCCTGACTTTC
CASSDPGAAGANVLTF
>NA|TRBV30|NA|TRBJ2-7
TGTGCCTGGGGGGGCACCGCGGCGCTCGAGCAGTACTTC
CAWGGTAALEQYF
>TRBD2|TRBV7-3|few|TRBJ2-3
TGTGCCAGCAGCCCCCGAGCGGGAGTGGATACGCAGTATTTT
CASSPRAGVDTQYF